A single sample is the source of the 30 T cell receptor beta chains below, sequenced in a study of vaccination and CD4 T cells after COVID-19. An Oncomine TCR Beta short-read assay was used to sequence the DNA from cultured CD4+ T cells. TCRdb ran MiXCR on the PCR reads and lists one entry per CDR3 protein. Of 5,000 to 7,000 distinct CDR3 sequences in the sample, approximately 62% were seen once. Treatment of the sample: approximately 11-day PBMC culture with coronavirus spike peptide pools or control peptides (ViraFEST assay). Samples of CD4+ T cells were obtained from the unexposed donor before the COVID-19 pandemic (2011-2018). No cognate antigen is known for these TCRs. The sample was CD4+ T cells from blood, cultured in vitro. These receptors came from a human donor in good health.

By proportion, this clonotype is hyperexpanded. The chain combines TRBV6-1 with TRBJ1-5; the D is unclear. This CDR3 spans 12 amino acids. Deletions cut 5 bases from V and 4 bases from J, with 6 bases between. CDR1 is MNHNS and CDR2 is SASEGT in the germline V gene. The chain's CDR3 is CASSQPNQPQHF. CDR3 nucleotide sequence: TGTGCCAGCAGTCAACCAAATCAGCCCCAGCATTTT.

The chain couples TRBV21-1 to TRBJ2-1; the table's D call, TRBD2, was not checked against the DNA. TRBV21-1 is assigned pseudogene status. The CDR3 sequence is 18 residues long. CDR3 sequence: CASSKDQGRPLSYNEQFF. DNA for the CDR3: TGTGCCAGCAGCAAAGATCAGGGACGGCCGTTATCCTACAATGAGCAGTTCTTC.

This clonotype turned up a few times. The gene calls are TRBV12-3 or TRBV12-4 and TRBJ1-5, with 7 bases fitting TRBD1. This CDR3 spans 16 amino acids. The V gene end was trimmed by 6 bases and the J gene end by 2 bases; junction bases not matched to a gene: 10. CDR3 in amino acids: CASSLDRARGNQPQHF. The DNA of the CDR3 is TGTGCCAGCAGCCTCGACAGGGCTAGGGGCAATCAGCCCCAGCATTTT.

A few counts support this clonotype. This chain uses TRBV12-5 with TRBJ2-7; D possibly corresponds to TRBD2 (5 bases). The ends were cut back, 1 base at V and 5 bases at J, with 9 bases in the middle. The CDR3 extends over 13 amino acids. The germline V gene has CDR1 LGHNT and CDR2 FRNRAP. CDR3 nucleotide sequence: TGTGCTAGTGGTTTGGAAGGAGCGGACGAGCAGTACTTC. Protein: CASGLEGADEQYF.

To note about this clonotype: The limits of the CDR3 on the DNA are not certain, so only TCRdb's listed CDR3 is given. The rearrangement uses TRBV28 and TRBJ2-5; the D segment call TRBD1 is taken from the table without a DNA check. Germline V gene sequence: CDR1 MDHEN, CDR2 SYDVKM. The CDR3 is made up of 16 amino acids, end residues included. The chain's CDR3 is CASSFGPGAPFQTQYF.

The chain recombines TRBV6-2 or TRBV6-3 with TRBJ1-1; 7 nucleotides line up with TRBD1. This CDR3 contains 14 residues. Germline CDR1 is MNHEY and CDR2 is SVGEGT. J was trimmed by 1 base and V by 6 bases; bases with no gene match: 5. In DNA, the CDR3 is TGTGCCAGCAGCCAGGGGGGGAAGAACACTGAAGCTTTCTTT. This codes for CASSQGGKNTEAFF.

The chain uses TRBV28 and TRBJ1-1, with D uncertain. The CDR3 loop spans 15 amino acids. V dropped 1 base and J dropped 1 base, with 10 bases sitting between them. Germline values: CDR1 MDHEN, CDR2 SYDVKM. In DNA, the CDR3 is TGTGCCAGCAGTTTATTTCGGGGAAAGAACACTGAAGCTTTCTTT. Translation: CASSLFRGKNTEAFF.

This chain links TRBV20-1 with TRBJ2-7, with 8 bases identical to TRBD2. Germline-derived CDR1 and CDR2 are DFQATT and SNEGSKA (reference sequence). Trimming at V came to 6 bases and at J to 5 bases, leaving 12 bases not matched to a gene. This CDR3 is 14 amino acids long. The CDR3 DNA follows: TGCAGTGCCCGGCCGGGACTAGTCCCCCACGAGCAGTACTTC. Amino acids: CSARPGLVPHEQYF.

The rearrangement uses TRBV20-1 and TRBJ2-7; 9 nucleotides match TRBD1. Trimming cost V 3 bases and J 7 bases; bases outside gene matches: 16. Germline V lookup: CDR1 DFQATT, CDR2 SNEGSKA (reference sequence). This CDR3 spans 16 amino acids. CDR3 protein: CSASPTTTGGSREQYF. In DNA form, the CDR3 reads TGCAGTGCTAGTCCTACCACGACAGGGGGAAGCCGAGAGCAGTACTTC.

The V call is TRBV28, the J call TRBJ2-5; 10 nucleotides line up with TRBD2. With 3 bases clipped from V and 1 base from J, the junction kept 11 bases outside the gene matches. From germline, CDR1 is MDHEN and CDR2 SYDVKM. CDR3 length: 18 amino acids. The CDR3 here is CASSFPLGPSGGQETQYF. Written as DNA, the CDR3 is TGTGCCAGCAGTTTCCCCTTAGGGCCTAGCGGGGGCCAAGAGACCCAGTACTTC.

This clonotype was observed once. This chain joins TRBV6-4 and TRBJ2-1; D gene unclear. Germline CDR1 is MRHNA and CDR2 is SNTAGT. The CDR3 consists of 11 residues. V was pared by 6 bases and J by 5 bases, with 5 bases between. The CDR3 sequence is CASRLNNEQFF. CDR3 bases: TGTGCCAGCAGACTTAACAATGAGCAGTTCTTC.

The genes are TRBV28 and TRBJ1-2, with 7 bases aligning to TRBD1. CDR1 and CDR2 from the germline V gene are MDHEN and SYDVKM. The CDR3 totals 17 residues. V dropped 4 bases and J dropped 8; count of bases not matched to a gene: 19. CDR3 sequence (DNA): TGTGCCAGCAGTTCCCACAAGATGGGAGGGACAGTGGGGGGCTACACCTTC. Amino acid sequence: CASSSHKMGGTVGGYTF.

The chain recombines TRBV2 with TRBJ2-3; 13 bases match TRBD2. Germline V CDR1 and CDR2: SNHLY, FYNNEI. This CDR3 comprises 17 residues. J lost 4 bases, V lost 3 bases, and 7 bases had no gene match. The DNA of the CDR3 is TGTGCCAGCAGTGACGGGAACGGACTAGCGGGAGCAGATACGCAGTATTTT. Protein sequence: CASSDGNGLAGADTQYF.

This clonotype has just one count. The chain uses TRBV7-2 and TRBJ2-1, with 10 positions matching TRBD2. V lost 5 bases to trimming and J lost 5 bases; unmatched junction nucleotides: 9. The CDR3 has 16 residues. Germline CDR1 SGHTA, CDR2 FQGNSA. This CDR3 reads CASSPGAGLADNEQFF. As DNA, the CDR3 is TGTGCCAGCAGCCCCGGTGCCGGACTAGCGGACAATGAGCAGTTCTTC.

The chain is built from TRBV27 and TRBJ1-1; possibly TRBD1 for D (6 bases). There are 14 residues in the CDR3. Germline V CDR1 and CDR2: MNHEY, SMNVEV (reference sequence). The ends were cut back, 3 bases at V and 1 base at J, with 9 bases in the middle. The CDR3 sequence is CASSFRGGNTEAFF. In DNA form, the CDR3 reads TGTGCCAGCAGTTTCAGGGGAGGGAACACTGAAGCTTTCTTT.

The table lists this clonotype with a few counts. This sequence joins TRBV6-1 and TRBJ1-1; 9 positions agree with TRBD1. Trimming cost V 5 bases and J 3 bases; bases outside gene matches: 4. CDR3 length: 14 amino acids. Germline assignment: CDR1 MNHNS and CDR2 SASEGT. CDR3 loop: CASSPTGGYTEAFF. The DNA for the CDR3 is TGTGCCAGCAGTCCCACAGGGGGCTACACTGAAGCTTTCTTT.

The V call is TRBV2, the J call TRBJ2-7, with 7 bases identical to TRBD2. CDR1 and CDR2 (germline): SNHLY, FYNNEI. With 7 bases clipped from V and 5 bases from J, the junction kept 14 bases outside the gene matches. CDR3 length: 15 amino acids. DNA of the CDR3: TGTGCCAGCACAACGGAGGGGCTAGCGGTCCACGAGCAGTACTTC. Its translation: CASTTEGLAVHEQYF.

The V call is TRBV2, the J call TRBJ2-2; possibly TRBD2 for D (6 bases). In germline, CDR1 is SNHLY, CDR2 FYNNEI. V gave up 6 bases and J gave up 5 bases, with 16 bases separating them. This CDR3 contains 15 residues. The CDR3 reads CASRGGSPLTGELFF. The CDR3 DNA follows: TGTGCCAGCAGGGGAGGCAGCCCACTGACCGGGGAGCTGTTTTTT.

The V call is TRBV10-3, the J call TRBJ2-5; no definite D call. In germline, CDR1 is ENHRY, CDR2 SYGVKD. V was clipped by 0 bases and J by 8 bases, with 10 bases between them. This CDR3 contains 13 residues. The CDR3 DNA reads TGTGCCATCAGTGAGTCAGGGTCGGATACCCAGTACTTC. Translation gives CAISESGSDTQYF.

The genes are TRBV20-1 and TRBJ1-2; the match to TRBD1 covers 10 bases. CDR1 is DFQATT and CDR2 is SNEGSKA in the germline V gene (reference sequence). The CDR3 loop spans 17 amino acids. The V gene end was trimmed by 0 bases and the J gene end by 7 bases; junction bases not matched to a gene: 14. CDR3 region: CSARDSRDRGFKAGYTF. CDR3 coding DNA: TGCAGTGCTAGAGATTCCCGGGACAGGGGATTCAAGGCTGGCTACACCTTC.

The chain employs TRBV15 and TRBJ2-1; D is unclear. There are 13 residues in the CDR3. Germline CDR1 and CDR2: LNHNV and YYDKDF (reference sequence). The ends were cut back, 3 bases at V and 4 bases at J, with 7 bases in the middle. CDR3 loop: CATSSGPYNEQFF. In nucleotides, the CDR3 is TGTGCCACCAGCAGTGGCCCATACAATGAGCAGTTCTTC.

This clonotype has just a few counts. V usage is TRBV20-1 and J usage is TRBJ1-6; D is ambiguous. The CDR3 is 16 residues long. Germline V gene data show CDR1 as DFQATT and CDR2 as SNEGSKA (reference sequence). V dropped 3 bases and J dropped 6 bases, with 18 bases sitting between them. CDR3 bases: TGCAGTGCTAGGGTTCTAACAGCTGCCAGTAATTCACCCCTCCACTTT. Translated, it gives CSARVLTAASNSPLHF.

J is TRBJ1-2 and V is TRBV12-3 or TRBV12-4; D is uncertain. The V end was cut by 2 bases, the J end by 2 bases, with 9 bases between. The CDR3 consists of 14 residues. CDR3 in amino acids: CASSLRAGNYGYTF. The CDR3 region has the DNA TGTGCCAGCAGTTTAAGGGCTGGGAACTATGGCTACACCTTC.

The chain has TRBV2 and TRBJ2-1; D may correspond to TRBD1 or TRBD2 (5 bases each). The CDR3 totals 17 residues. Trimming stripped 3 bases from V and 0 bases from J, with 15 bases between. Germline CDR1 and CDR2: SNHLY and FYNNEI. The DNA of the CDR3 is TGTGCCAGCAGTGACGGGTTGTGGGGGAGCTCCTACAATGAGCAGTTCTTC. Its protein product is CASSDGLWGSSYNEQFF.

This chain joins TRBV5-1 and TRBJ1-2, with TRBD1 matching over 7 bases. V shed 7 bases and J 5 bases; nucleotides not matched to a gene: 14. The CDR3 runs to 15 residues. CDR1 is SGHRS, CDR2 YFSETQ, per germline. The CDR3 region has the DNA TGCGCCAGCGGTCCGAATTTGGGACAGCGTTATGGCTACACCTTC. Translation gives CASGPNLGQRYGYTF.

The gene calls are TRBV6-2 or TRBV6-3 and TRBJ1-1, with no clear D. Trimming removed 7 bases at V and 1 base at J, with 10 bases between. This CDR3 contains 13 residues. The germline gives CDR1 MNHEY, CDR2 SVGEGT. The CDR3 DNA reads TGTGCCAGCAAATCTACAGCGAACACTGAAGCTTTCTTT. Amino acids: CASKSTANTEAFF.

V and J are TRBV7-6 and TRBJ2-3, with unresolved D. Germline lookup yields CDR1 SGHVS and CDR2 FNYEAQ. Trimming shortened V by 2 bases and J by 1 base, and 7 bases separated the two germline ends. The CDR3 spans 14 residues. In nucleotides, the CDR3 is TGTGCCAGCAGCTTACCCCCGGGCACAGATACGCAGTATTTT. Translation gives CASSLPPGTDTQYF.

This clonotype was found once. The chain combines TRBV9 with TRBJ2-5; 7 bases line up with TRBD2. CDR3 size: 14 residues. CDR1 is SGDLS and CDR2 is YYNGEE in the germline V gene. The V segment lost 0 bases and the J segment 8 bases; nucleotides outside the gene matches: 7. The CDR3 spells CASSVDPTSVTQYF. CDR3 nucleotide sequence: TGTGCCAGCAGCGTAGACCCCACTAGCGTCACCCAGTACTTC.

This clonotype has just a few counts. V and J are TRBV10-1 and TRBJ1-4; no clear D. Trimming stripped 3 bases from V and 0 bases from J, with 8 bases between. Per germline, CDR1 WNHNN and CDR2 SYGVQD (reference sequence). The CDR3 runs 15 residues. CDR3 nucleotides: TGCGCCAGCAGTGATACCGGGACAACTAATGAAAAACTGTTTTTT. It translates to CASSDTGTTNEKLFF.

J is TRBJ1-5 and V is TRBV28; D is uncertain. Germline V CDR1 and CDR2: MDHEN, SYDVKM. V dropped 5 bases and J dropped 4 bases, with 27 bases sitting between them. The CDR3 loop spans 19 amino acids. For the CDR3, the DNA is TGTGCCAGCAGTCCGGAGCCCGGGTTGGGTGGGTGGTCTAATCAGCCCCAGCATTTT. It specifies CASSPEPGLGGWSNQPQHF.